A selection of T cell receptor beta chains follows, all from one sample in a study of regulatory T cells in long-lasting Graves disease. TCRdb re-analysed the multiplex PCR reads in MiXCR, keeping a single row per CDR3 protein. The table includes roughly 350,000 distinct CDR3 sequences, 16% detected once. The sample was also reused in another study, on T cells in Graves' hyperthyroidism and ophthalmopathy.

The starting material was peripheral blood mononuclear cells (PBMCs), obtained at new diagnosis, from a patient treated with antithyroid drugs. Every receptor here comes from a man aged 40-55 years with Graves disease. CDR3s include the opening cysteine and the closing phenylalanine or tryptophan. A D gene is named only where the DNA matches it firmly. Clone size is not always given. Where it is, it says once, few, many or a class for expanded clones.

many	TRBJ1-5	TRBV5-1	TRBD1	CASSILPGGEPQHF	TGCGCCAGCAGCATACTTCCAGGGGGCGAGCCCCAGCATTTT
-	TRBJ2-5	TRBV6-2/TRBV6-3	TRBD1	CASSPGGIETQYF	TGTGCCAGCAGCCCAGGGGGCATCGAGACCCAGTACTTC
many	TRBJ2-1	TRBV6-2/TRBV6-3	TRBD1	CASSTGTANEQFF	TGTGCCAGCAGTACCGGGACAGCCAATGAGCAGTTCTTC
-	TRBJ1-5	TRBV24-1	-	CATSGHRGNQPQHF	TGTGCCACCAGTGGGCATCGAGGAAATCAGCCCCAGCATTTT
many	TRBJ1-1	TRBV11-3	-	CASSLGRGRTAFF	TGTGCCAGCAGCTTAGGCAGGGGAAGGACAGCTTTCTTT
many	TRBJ2-5	TRBV12-3/TRBV12-4	TRBD2	CASGGLARETQYF	TGTGCCAGCGGGGGACTAGCAAGGGAGACCCAGTACTTC
many	TRBJ2-5	TRBV3-1	-	CASSQFLKGTQYF	TGTGCCAGCAGCCAATTCCTAAAGGGGACCCAGTACTTC
many	TRBJ2-3	TRBV18	-	CASSPPGQGANTQYF	TGTGCCAGCTCACCTCCGGGACAAGGGGCAAATACGCAGTATTTT
many	TRBJ1-1	TRBV20-1	-	CSPKKNTEAFF	TGCAGTCCTAAGAAGAACACTGAAGCTTTCTTT
-	TRBJ1-3	TRBV6-1	-	CASSRDRFSGNTIYF	TGTGCCAGCAGCAGGGACCGATTCTCTGGAAACACCATATATTTT
many	TRBJ1-1	TRBV20-1	TRBD1	CSARTGFGAFF	TGCAGTGCTAGGACAGGGTTCGGAGCTTTCTTT
-	TRBJ2-2	TRBV2	TRBD2	CVSRAGTSNTGELFF	TGTGTCAGCAGGGCCGGGACTAGTAACACCGGGGAGCTGTTTTTT
many	TRBJ2-3	TRBV29-1	-	CSVERSPDTQYF	TGCAGCGTTGAGCGGAGCCCAGATACGCAGTATTTT
-	TRBJ2-2	TRBV12-5	-	CASGLVPRWAVVDTGELFF	TGTGCTAGTGGTTTGGTACCAAGGTGGGCGGTCGTGGACACCGGGGAGCTGTTTTTT
many	TRBJ2-2	TRBV6-1	-	CASSPVGTSSTGELFF	TGTGCCAGCAGCCCCGTCGGGACTTCTTCGACCGGGGAGCTGTTTTTT
-	TRBJ1-1	TRBV11-2	TRBD1	CASSLTGGATEAFF	TGTGCCAGCAGCTTGACAGGGGGGGCCACTGAAGCTTTCTTT
few	TRBJ2-7	TRBV13	TRBD2	CASSSLSQRGYF	TGTGCCAGCAGCTCCCTTAGCCAGCGGGGGTACTTC
many	TRBJ1-1	TRBV30	-	CAWRRIGTEAFF	TGTGCCTGGAGGAGAATTGGCACTGAAGCTTTCTTT
few	TRBJ2-1	TRBV15	-	CATSSGGASYNEQFF	TGTGCCACCAGCAGCGGGGGTGCCTCCTACAATGAGCAGTTCTTC
-	TRBJ1-1	TRBV7-9	-	CASSLLGHPMNTEAFF	TGTGCCAGCAGCTTACTGGGACACCCCATGAACACTGAAGCTTTCTTT
many	TRBJ2-5	TRBV20-1	-	CSARDLAASRLETQYF	TGCAGTGCTAGAGATCTGGCAGCCAGCAGGTTGGAGACCCAGTACTTC
few	TRBJ2-3	TRBV27	-	CASSLFTQATDTQYF	TGTGCCAGCAGTTTATTTACACAGGCCACAGATACGCAGTATTTT
many	TRBJ1-5	TRBV27	TRBD1	CASRPDRANNQPQHF	TGTGCCAGCAGGCCCGACAGGGCCAACAATCAGCCCCAGCATTTT